These 16 T cell receptor beta chains were sequenced from one sample in a study of blood T cell repertoires in COVID-19 (dated by TCRdb to 2018 to 2020). The library was obtained by the immunoSEQ multiplex PCR assay. The table comes from immuneACCESS by way of TCRdb, which keeps in-frame sequences with V and J called. Part of the clones is missing from these tables; in studies checked, under half for an unresolved V gene and the rest for unknown reasons. The sample table contains fewer than 200,000 clones; only one count was recorded for 75% to 85% of them. Jointly, the top ten make up 11% of the sample. Sequenced: peripheral blood. These receptors were collected from a woman in her thirties or forties with COVID-19, enrolled during active disease.

This chain links TRBV10-3 with TRBJ2-2; 7 nucleotides agree with TRBD1. V gave up 6 bases and J gave up 2 bases; unmatched junction bases: 15. Germline CDR1 is ENHRY and CDR2 is SYGVKD. The CDR3 contains 18 residues. This CDR3 reads CAISHGPGGQTNTGELFF. The CDR3 region has the DNA TGTGCCATCAGCCACGGACCAGGGGGACAGACCAACACCGGGGAGCTGTTTTTT.

This chain links TRBV18 with TRBJ1-6; maybe TRBD1 (5 bases). The CDR3 loop spans 15 amino acids. The V and J ends lost 5 bases and 7 bases respectively, with 15 bases between them. CDR1 is KGHSH, CDR2 LQKENI, per germline. The CDR3 DNA is TGTGCCAGCTCATTTTCGGGGGGGACCAATTCACCCCTCCACTTT. It codes for CASSFSGGTNSPLHF.

The chain combines TRBV29-1 with TRBJ1-2; 7 bases match TRBD1. The germline V gene has CDR1 SQVTM and CDR2 ANQGSEA. Losses at the gene ends were 6 bases for V and 4 bases for J; bases not matched to a gene: 8. The CDR3 is made up of 13 amino acids. DNA for the CDR3: TGCAGCGTACAAGGGGGGACAGTCTATGGCTACACCTTC. Translation: CSVQGGTVYGYTF.

In regard to this clone: Germline and junction disagree at one end, which may indicate a read error. The V and J genes are TRBV7-7 and TRBJ2-7, with D unclear. This CDR3 region has 14 residues. Per the germline V gene, CDR1 is SSHAT and CDR2 is FNYEAQ (reference sequence). CDR3 residues: CASSLGGGSYEQYF. The CDR3 DNA follows: TGTGCTAGCAGCTTAGGCGGCGGTTCCTACGAGCAGTACTTC.

V gene TRBV6-4 combines with J gene TRBJ2-3; 9 bases map to TRBD1. Unmatched junction bases numbered 2, after V lost 10 bases and J lost 0 bases. This CDR3 has 13 amino acids. From germline, CDR1 is MRHNA and CDR2 SNTAGT. The CDR3 DNA is TGTGCCACCGGACAGGGGAGCACAGATACGCAGTATTTT. Its translation: CATGQGSTDTQYF.

The rearrangement joins TRBV18 to TRBJ2-2, with TRBD1 matching over 8 bases. The CDR3 sequence is 15 residues long. Trimming cost V 10 bases and J 5 bases; bases outside gene matches: 12. Germline CDR1 and CDR2: KGHSH and LQKENI. The CDR3 nucleotides read TGTGCCAACCGCCAGACAGGGGATTGGACCGGGGAGCTGTTTTTT. Its translation: CANRQTGDWTGELFF.

The chain is built from TRBV18 and TRBJ2-1; 9 nucleotides line up with TRBD1. Looked up from germline, CDR1 is KGHSH and CDR2 is LQKENI. The CDR3 is 14 amino acids. The trim removed 3 bases at V and 7 bases at J, leaving 4 bases unmatched. The chain's CDR3 is CASSPGQGINEQFF. DNA for the CDR3: TGTGCCAGCTCACCGGGACAGGGTATAAATGAGCAGTTCTTC.

V and J are TRBV4-1 and TRBJ1-5; D is uncertain. The CDR3 runs to 16 residues. Germline loops: CDR1 MGHRA, CDR2 YSYEKL. V was trimmed by 7 bases and J by 1 base, leaving 17 bases between them. Written as DNA, the CDR3 is TGCGCCAGCAACCGGGGTCCCGGCCAAAGCAATCAGCCCCAGCATTTT. It yields the protein CASNRGPGQSNQPQHF.

A remark on this clone: Other nucleotide sequences from this sample produce the same CDR3. The V and J genes are TRBV7-9 and TRBJ2-6; D gene ambiguous. CDR3 length: 15 residues. Germline CDR1 and CDR2: SEHNR and FQNEAQ (reference sequence). With 1 base removed from V and 0 bases from J, the gap between germline ends came to 4 bases. The CDR3 DNA reads as TGTGCCAGCAGCTTAGTCGGCTCTGGGGCCAACGTCCTGACTTTC. Protein: CASSLVGSGANVLTF.

This chain joins TRBV7-8 and TRBJ2-7, with 8 positions matching TRBD2. Germline V lookup: CDR1 SGHVS, CDR2 FQNEAQ. After removal of 5 bases from V and 0 bases from J, the junction contained 12 bases not matched to a gene. The CDR3 consists of 17 residues. CDR3 region: CASSPNRIAGFSYEQYF. CDR3 nucleotides: TGTGCCAGCAGCCCCAACCGAATAGCGGGATTCTCCTACGAGCAGTACTTC.

The chain links TRBV29-1 to TRBJ1-6; D remains ambiguous. This CDR3 has 13 amino acids. Germline lookup yields CDR1 SQVTM and CDR2 ANQGSEA. The V end lost 3 bases, the J end lost 9 bases, and 12 bases lay between the germline ends. CDR3 protein: CSVEEVVGSPLHF. The CDR3 DNA reads as TGCAGCGTTGAGGAGGTAGTTGGTTCACCCCTCCACTTT.

The rearrangement uses TRBV15 and TRBJ2-4; 8 bases match TRBD2. The CDR3 contains 16 residues. Germline V gene sequence: CDR1 LNHNV, CDR2 YYDKDF (reference sequence). Trimming cost V 4 bases and J 0 bases; bases outside gene matches: 5. CDR3 DNA sequence: TGTGCCACCAGCACTATAGCGGGGATAGCCAAAAACATTCAGTACTTC. Translated: CATSTIAGIAKNIQYF.

This chain links TRBV12-2 with TRBJ2-7; the DNA was not compared with TRBD2, the D call given in the table. TRBV12-2 is a documented pseudogene. CDR3 length: 12 residues. The CDR3 loop is CASRLVRSGSDF. The CDR3, as DNA: TGTGCAAGTCGCTTAGTGAGGAGCGGGAGCGACTTC.

The J gene is TRBJ2-3, the V gene TRBV7-3, with 8 bases matching TRBD2. Germline V gives CDR1 SGHTA, CDR2 FQGTGA. Trimming removed 5 bases from V and 1 base from J; junction bases left unmatched: 2. There are 14 residues in the CDR3. Here the CDR3 DNA reads TGTGCCAGCAGCCCCGGGGGGGGCACAGATACGCAGTATTTT. It is translated as CASSPGGGTDTQYF.

This chain joins TRBV5-5 and TRBJ2-7, with 8 bases that match TRBD1. The germline CDR1 and CDR2 sequences are SGHKS and YYEKEE (reference sequence). With V trimmed by 4 bases and J by 3 bases, 12 bases remained unmatched. This CDR3 spans 16 amino acids. The CDR3 nucleotides read TGTGCCAGCAGCGACCCAGGACAGGGCGCCCTCTACGAGCAGTACGTC. Protein: CASSDPGQGALYEQYV.

The chain couples TRBV5-5 to TRBJ1-3; D gene ambiguous. V lost 0 bases, J lost 2 bases, and 6 bases lay in between. Germline-derived CDR1 and CDR2 are SGHKS and YYEKEE (reference sequence). The CDR3 totals 14 residues. Here the CDR3 reads CASSLAGAGNTIYF. CDR3 nucleotides: TGTGCCAGCAGCTTGGCCGGGGCTGGAAACACCATATATTTT.